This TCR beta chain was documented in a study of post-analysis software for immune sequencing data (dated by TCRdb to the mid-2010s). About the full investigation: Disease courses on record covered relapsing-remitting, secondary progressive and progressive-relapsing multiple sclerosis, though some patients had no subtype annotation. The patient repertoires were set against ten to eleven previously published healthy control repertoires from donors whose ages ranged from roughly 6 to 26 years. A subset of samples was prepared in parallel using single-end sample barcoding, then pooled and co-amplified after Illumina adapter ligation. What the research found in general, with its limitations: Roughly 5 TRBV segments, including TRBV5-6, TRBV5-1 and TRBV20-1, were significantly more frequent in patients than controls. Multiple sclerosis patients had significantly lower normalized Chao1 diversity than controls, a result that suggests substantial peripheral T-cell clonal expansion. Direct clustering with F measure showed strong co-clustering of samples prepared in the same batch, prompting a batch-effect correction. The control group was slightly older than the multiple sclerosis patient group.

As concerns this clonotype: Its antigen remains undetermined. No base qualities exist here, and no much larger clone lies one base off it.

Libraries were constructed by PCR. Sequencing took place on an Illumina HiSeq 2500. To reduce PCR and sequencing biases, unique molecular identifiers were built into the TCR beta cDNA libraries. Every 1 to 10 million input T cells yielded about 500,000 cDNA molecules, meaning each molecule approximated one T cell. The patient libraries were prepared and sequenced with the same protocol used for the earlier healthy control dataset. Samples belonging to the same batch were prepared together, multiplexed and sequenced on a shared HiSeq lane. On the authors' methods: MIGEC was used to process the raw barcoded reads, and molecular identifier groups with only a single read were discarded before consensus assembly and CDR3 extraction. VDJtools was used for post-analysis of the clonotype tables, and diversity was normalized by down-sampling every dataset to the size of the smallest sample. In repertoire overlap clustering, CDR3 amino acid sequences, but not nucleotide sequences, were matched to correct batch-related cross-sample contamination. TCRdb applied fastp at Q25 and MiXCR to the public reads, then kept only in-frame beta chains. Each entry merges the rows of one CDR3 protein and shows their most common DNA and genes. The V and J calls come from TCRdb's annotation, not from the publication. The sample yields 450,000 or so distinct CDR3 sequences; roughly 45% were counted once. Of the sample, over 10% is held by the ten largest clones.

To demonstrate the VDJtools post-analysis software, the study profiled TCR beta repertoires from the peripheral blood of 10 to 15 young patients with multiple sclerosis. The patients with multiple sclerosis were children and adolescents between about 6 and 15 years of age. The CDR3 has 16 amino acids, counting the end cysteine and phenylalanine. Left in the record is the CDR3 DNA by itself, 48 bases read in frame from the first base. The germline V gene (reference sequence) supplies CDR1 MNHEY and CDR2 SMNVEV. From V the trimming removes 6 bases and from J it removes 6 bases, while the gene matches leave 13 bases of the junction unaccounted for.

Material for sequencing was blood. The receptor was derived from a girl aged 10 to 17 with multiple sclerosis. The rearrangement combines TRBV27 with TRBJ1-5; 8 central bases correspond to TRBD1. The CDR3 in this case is CASSPLGVRGRQPQHF. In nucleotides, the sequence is TGTGCCAGCAGCCCCTTAGGGGTCAGGGGGCGTCAGCCCCAGCATTTT.